These 15 T cell receptor beta chains originate from one sample sequenced in a study of shared clonotypes between healthy human individuals. Only in-frame clones appear in the TCRdb table, and some are missing; sequencing was by immunoSEQ multiplex PCR. The table has hundreds of thousands of clones, 70% to 80% seen once. The sample was PBMCs. The receptors here all came from a woman aged 40 to 49 in good health. Some clones in this sample may be carry-over from other donors' samples.

V gene TRBV2 combines with J gene TRBJ2-7; no reliable D call. Trimming shortened V by 7 bases and J by 2 bases, and 15 bases separated the two germline ends. This CDR3 has 14 amino acids. Germline loops: CDR1 SNHLY, CDR2 FYNNEI. The CDR3 protein is CASTPYDTAYEQYF. Written as DNA, the CDR3 is TGTGCCAGCACCCCGTACGACACAGCCTACGAGCAGTACTTC.

In the case of this clone: With a much larger clone just one base away, this may be a read error. This chain connects TRBV30 to TRBJ2-5; D is perhaps TRBD2 (5 bases). The ends were cut back, 1 base at V and 1 base at J, with 7 bases in the middle. This CDR3 has 13 residues. Germline values: CDR1 GTSNPN, CDR2 SVGIG (reference sequence). The chain's CDR3 is CAWSGTSQETQYF. CDR3 bases: TGTGCCTGGAGTGGAACTAGCCAAGAGACCCAGTACTTC.

The rearrangement links TRBV14 to TRBJ2-7, with D possibly being TRBD1 (5 bases). The CDR3 spans 14 residues. The V end lost 0 bases, the J end lost 4 bases, and 10 bases lay between the germline ends. CDR1 and CDR2 from the germline V gene are SGHDN and FVKESK. In nucleotides, the CDR3 is TGTGCCAGCAGCCAAGAAGGGGCAGCTTACGAGCAGTACTTC. It specifies CASSQEGAAYEQYF.

The chain combines TRBV13 with TRBJ2-1; the match to TRBD2 covers 14 bases. V was pared by 3 bases and J by 3 bases, with 4 bases of the junction left unmatched. CDR3 length equals 17 residues. CDR1 and CDR2 from the germline V gene are PRHDT and FYEKMQ (reference sequence). The CDR3 sequence: CASSLGLAGVIYNEQFF. The CDR3 bases are TGTGCCAGCAGCTTGGGACTAGCGGGAGTAATCTACAATGAGCAGTTCTTC.

The genes are TRBV4-1 and TRBJ2-5; weak D call: TRBD1 (5 bases). The J call may be wrong; the DNA end is better matched by TRBJ2-7. The CDR3 is 13 residues long. CDR1 MGHRA and CDR2 YSYEKL come from the germline V gene. CDR3 in amino acids: CASSQEDNYEQYF. Written as DNA, the CDR3 is TGCGCCAGCAGCCAAGAGGACAACTACGAGCAGTACTTC.

This chain joins TRBV28 and TRBJ2-7; D ambiguous. V was cut by 4 bases and J by 6 bases, with 7 bases left in between. Per germline, CDR1 MDHEN and CDR2 SYDVKM. The CDR3 extends over 11 amino acids. In DNA, the CDR3 is TGTGCCAGCAGTTCCCATACCGAGCAGTACTTC. It encodes CASSSHTEQYF.

V usage is TRBV5-6 and J usage is TRBJ2-7; the D is unclear. The ends were cut back, 2 bases at V and 1 base at J, with 13 bases in the middle. Germline CDR1 and CDR2: SGHDT and YYEEEE. CDR3 size: 15 residues. CDR3 sequence reads: CASSLISQISYEQYF. In DNA, the CDR3 is TGTGCCAGCAGCTTAATATCCCAGATATCCTACGAGCAGTACTTC.

This rearrangement joins TRBV7-2 to TRBJ2-1; TRBD1 is a possible D gene (5 bases). Trimming left V 4 bases short and J 1 base short, with 11 bases between. The CDR3 has 15 residues. CDR1 is SGHTA, CDR2 FQGNSA, per germline. CDR3 in amino acids: CASSSSPGSYNEQFF. In DNA form, the CDR3 reads TGTGCCAGCAGCTCATCACCAGGGTCCTACAATGAGCAGTTCTTC.

This chain connects TRBV7-3 to TRBJ2-1; D possibly corresponds to TRBD2 (5 bases). The V gene lost 5 bases and the J gene lost 5 bases, with 19 bases spanning the gap. This CDR3 has 16 residues. The germline V gene has CDR1 SGHTA and CDR2 FQGTGA. This chain's CDR3 is CASSLGVHGGNNEQFF. The CDR3 DNA reads as TGTGCCAGCAGCCTCGGGGTCCACGGCGGAAACAATGAGCAGTTCTTC.

The chain recombines TRBV7-3 with TRBJ2-5, with D possibly being TRBD2 (6 bases). Germline V gene lookup returns CDR1 SGHTA and CDR2 FQGTGA. V was shortened by 6 bases and J by 5 bases, with 19 bases between the two germline ends. This CDR3 has 15 residues. The CDR3 DNA follows: TGTGCCAGCAGTCTTAGCGGTAGCGTGGGGGAGACCCAGTACTTC. Protein product: CASSLSGSVGETQYF.

Concerning this clone itself: At one end, the junction sequence differs from germline, possibly due to a read error. This same CDR3 is encoded by further DNA sequences in the sample. This chain connects TRBV5-6 to TRBJ2-7; D perhaps matches TRBD1 (6 bases). From germline, CDR1 is SGHDT and CDR2 YYEEEE. The length of the CDR3 is 13 residues. CDR3 DNA: TGTGCCAGTAGCTTGGCTGGGGGCAACGAGCAGTACTTC. As protein: CASSLAGGNEQYF.

The CDR3 DNA reads as TGTGCCAGCAGCTTTCAGGGAACCAAAAACATTCAGTACTTC. The encoded protein is CASSFQGTKNIQYF. The J gene is TRBJ2-4, the V gene TRBV5-6; possibly TRBD1 for D (5 bases). This CDR3 has 14 amino acids. The germline V gene encodes CDR1 SGHDT and CDR2 YYEEEE. Between the trimmed V and J ends, which lost 2 bases and 2 bases, there was a span of 8 bases.

V gene TRBV4-3 combines with J gene TRBJ2-3, with 8 nucleotides matching TRBD2. Trimming cost V 1 base and J 4 bases; bases outside gene matches: 4. The CDR3 has 15 amino acids. The germline CDR1 and CDR2 sequences are LGHNA and YSLEER. The CDR3 DNA follows: TGCGCCAGCAGCCAAGGGTGGCGGGAGGCAGATACGCAGTATTTT. Translation gives CASSQGWREADTQYF.

V usage is TRBV7-2 and J usage is TRBJ2-7; TRBD2 agrees at 8 bases. With V trimmed by 2 bases and J by 3 bases, 6 bases remained unmatched. The germline V gene encodes CDR1 SGHTA and CDR2 FQGNSA. The CDR3 is 15 amino acids. The CDR3 sequence: CASSLLVSGNYEQYF. As DNA, the CDR3 is TGTGCCAGCAGCTTATTGGTTAGCGGGAACTACGAGCAGTACTTC.

The rearrangement uses TRBV29-1 and TRBJ2-7; D remains ambiguous. The CDR3 loop spans 12 amino acids. Germline V CDR1 and CDR2: SQVTM, ANQGSEA. The V end lost 1 base, the J end lost 3 bases, and 7 bases lay between the germline ends. The CDR3 spells CSVEVSSYEQYF. The CDR3 DNA sequence: TGCAGCGTTGAAGTGTCGAGCTACGAGCAGTACTTC.